This TCR beta chain was captured by sequencing in a study of blood T cell repertoires in COVID-19. Background on the study: Material from acute and convalescent COVID-19 was sourced from the United States, Italy and Spain. PBMCs, B-cell-depleted T cells, or T cells provided the cDNA or gDNA that made up the material.

Deletions cut 1 base from V and 1 base from J, with 11 bases between. CDR1 is KGHSH, CDR2 LQKENI, per germline. CDR3 length equals 15 residues. Per the study methods: Quantification of nucleated cells was approximated via reference gene primer amplification. The method was immunoSEQ multiplex PCR; TCRdb's version includes in-frame clones alone and lacks a portion of them. V and J calls and clone size come straight from that table; D and trimming were deduced from the DNA. The table has 30,000 or so clones, roughly 90% seen once. The receptor comes from a human donor in a cohort sampled during active COVID-19. The chain employs TRBV18 and TRBJ2-7; a weak D match, TRBD1 (6 bases). Sequenced: peripheral blood. The CDR3 reads CASSPRDTGSYEQYF. The DNA of the CDR3 is TGTGCCAGCTCACCACGGGACACCGGGTCCTACGAGCAGTACTTC. Looking up the rest from reference TRBV18 and TRBJ2-7 gives the full variable domain: NAGVMQNPRHLVRRRGQEARLRCSPMKGHSHVYWYRQLPEEGLKFMVYLQKENIIDESGMPKERFSAEFPKEGPSILRIQQVVRGDSAAYFCASSPRDTGSYEQYFGPGTRLTVT.